Sequencing of this T cell receptor (beta chain) was carried out in a study of blood T cell repertoires in COVID-19. About the study: Specimens from acute and convalescent COVID-19 originated in the United States, Italy and Spain. PBMCs, B-cell-depleted T cells, or T cells provided the cDNA or gDNA that made up the material.

Authors' methods: Counts of nucleated cells, estimated from reference gene primer amplification, were obtained. Assay used: immunoSEQ multiplex PCR; TCRdb lists only in-frame clones, some missing. From that table come the V and J calls and clone size; the DNA was used to work out D and trimming. The profile shows around 140,000 clones, more than 70% of them singletons. Sequencing used peripheral blood. The clonotype originates from a woman in her fifties or sixties with acute or convalescent COVID-19.

The CDR3: CATSRNSGSRTDTQYF. CDR3 coding DNA: TGTGCCACCAGCAGAAATAGCGGGTCCCGCACAGATACGCAGTATTTT. The rearrangement joins TRBV15 to TRBJ2-3, with 7 bases fitting TRBD2. The CDR3 extends over 16 amino acids. After removal of 2 bases from V and 1 base from J, the junction contained 6 bases not matched to a gene. The germline V gene has CDR1 LNHNV and CDR2 YYDKDF (reference sequence).